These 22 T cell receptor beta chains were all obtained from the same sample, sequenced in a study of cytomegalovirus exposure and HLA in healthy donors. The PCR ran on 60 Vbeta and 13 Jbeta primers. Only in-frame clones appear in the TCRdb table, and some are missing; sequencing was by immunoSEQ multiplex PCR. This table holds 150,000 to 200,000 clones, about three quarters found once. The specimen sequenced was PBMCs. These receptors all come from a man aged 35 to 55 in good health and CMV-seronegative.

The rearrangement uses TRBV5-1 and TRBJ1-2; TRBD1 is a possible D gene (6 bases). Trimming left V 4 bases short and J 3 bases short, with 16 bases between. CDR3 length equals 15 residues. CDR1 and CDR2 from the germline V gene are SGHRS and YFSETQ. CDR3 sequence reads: CASSPEGGPHYGYTF. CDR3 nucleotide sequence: TGCGCCAGCAGCCCGGAGGGGGGGCCCCACTATGGCTACACCTTC.

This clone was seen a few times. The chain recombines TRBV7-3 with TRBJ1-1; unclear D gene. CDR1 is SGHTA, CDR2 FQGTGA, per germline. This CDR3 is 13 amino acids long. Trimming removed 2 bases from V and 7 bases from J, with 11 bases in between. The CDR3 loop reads CASSLGGGSEAFF. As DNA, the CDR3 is TGTGCCAGCAGCTTAGGCGGAGGTAGTGAAGCTTTCTTT.

CDR3 sequence: CATQGLGDTGELFF. The CDR3 DNA follows: TGTGCCACCCAGGGTCTAGGCGACACCGGGGAGCTGTTTTTT. The chain uses TRBV2 and TRBJ2-2; maybe TRBD1 (5 bases). The V gene's germline CDR1 is SNHLY and CDR2 FYNNEI. Trimming took 10 bases from V and 3 from J, leaving 15 bases between them. The length of the CDR3 is 14 residues.

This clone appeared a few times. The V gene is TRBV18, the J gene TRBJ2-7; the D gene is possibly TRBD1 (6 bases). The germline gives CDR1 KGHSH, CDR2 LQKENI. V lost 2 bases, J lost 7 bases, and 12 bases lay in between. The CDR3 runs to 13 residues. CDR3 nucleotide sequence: TGTGCCAGCTCACCAACCCCCAGGGGAGAGCAGTACTTC. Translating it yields CASSPTPRGEQYF.

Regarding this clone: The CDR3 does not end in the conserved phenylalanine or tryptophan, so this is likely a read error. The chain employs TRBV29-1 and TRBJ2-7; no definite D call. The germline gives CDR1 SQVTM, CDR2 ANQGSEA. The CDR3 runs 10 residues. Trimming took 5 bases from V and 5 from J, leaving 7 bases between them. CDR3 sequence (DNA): TGCAGCGTTCTAAGCGACGAGCAGTACTCC. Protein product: CSVLSDEQYS.

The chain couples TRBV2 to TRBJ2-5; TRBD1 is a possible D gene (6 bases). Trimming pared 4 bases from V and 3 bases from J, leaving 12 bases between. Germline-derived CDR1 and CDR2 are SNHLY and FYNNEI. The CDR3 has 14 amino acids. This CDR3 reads CASSVERGKETQYF. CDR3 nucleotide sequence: TGTGCCAGCAGTGTAGAAAGGGGGAAAGAGACCCAGTACTTC.

In nucleotides, the CDR3 is TGTGCCACCAGCAGAGAACGGGGTTACGACGGGGAGCTGTTTTTT. This codes for CATSRERGYDGELFF. V usage is TRBV15 and J usage is TRBJ2-2, with D possibly TRBD2 on 5 matching bases. V lost 0 bases to trimming and J lost 7 bases, with 12 bases between them. This CDR3 contains 15 residues. Germline loops: CDR1 LNHNV, CDR2 YYDKDF (reference sequence). The full variable domain, its missing parts supplied by reference TRBV15 and TRBJ2-2, is DAMVIQNPRYQVTQFGKPVTLSCSQTLNHNVMYWYQQKSSQAPKLLFHYYDKDFNNEADTPDNFQSRRPNTSFCFLDIRSPGLGDTAMYLCATSRERGYDGELFFGEGSRLTVL.

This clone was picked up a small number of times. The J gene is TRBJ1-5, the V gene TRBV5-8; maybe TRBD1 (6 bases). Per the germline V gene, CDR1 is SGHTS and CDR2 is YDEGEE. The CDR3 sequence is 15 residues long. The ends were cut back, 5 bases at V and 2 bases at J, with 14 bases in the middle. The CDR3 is CASRQGIWGNQPQHF. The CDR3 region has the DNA TGTGCCAGCAGGCAGGGGATTTGGGGCAATCAGCCCCAGCATTTT.

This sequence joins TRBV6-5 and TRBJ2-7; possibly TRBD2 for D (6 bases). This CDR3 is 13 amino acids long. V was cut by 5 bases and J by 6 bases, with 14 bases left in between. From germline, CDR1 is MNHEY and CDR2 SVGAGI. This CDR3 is CASSLGGSGEQYF. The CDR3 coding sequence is TGTGCCAGCAGTCTGGGGGGATCCGGCGAGCAGTACTTC.

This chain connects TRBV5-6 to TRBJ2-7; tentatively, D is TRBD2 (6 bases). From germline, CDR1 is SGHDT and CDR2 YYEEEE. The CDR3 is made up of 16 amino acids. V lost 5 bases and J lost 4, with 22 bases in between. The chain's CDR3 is CASSYPSRDGGYEQYF. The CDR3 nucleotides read TGTGCCAGCAGTTACCCGAGCCGGGACGGGGGTTACGAGCAGTACTTC.

The CDR3 sequence is CASSLRTGVTEAFF. Written as DNA, the CDR3 is TGTGCCAGCAGCCTACGGACAGGGGTCACTGAAGCTTTCTTT. The J gene is TRBJ1-1, the V gene TRBV7-2, with TRBD1 matching 9 bases. In germline, CDR1 is SGHTA, CDR2 FQGNSA. CDR3 length: 14 amino acids. The ends lost 5 bases at V and 4 bases at J; junction bases unmatched: 5.

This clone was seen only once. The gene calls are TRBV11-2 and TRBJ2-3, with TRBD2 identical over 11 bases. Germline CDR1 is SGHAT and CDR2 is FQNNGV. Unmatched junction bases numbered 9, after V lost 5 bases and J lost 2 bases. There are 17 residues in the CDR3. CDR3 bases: TGTGCCAGCAGCCTTCGACTAGCGGGATCGCTCACAGATACGCAGTATTTT. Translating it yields CASSLRLAGSLTDTQYF.

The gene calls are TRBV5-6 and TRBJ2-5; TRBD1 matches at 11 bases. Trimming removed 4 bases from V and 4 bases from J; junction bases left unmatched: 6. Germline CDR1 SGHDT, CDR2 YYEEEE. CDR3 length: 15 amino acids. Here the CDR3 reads CASSGGQGAIETQYF. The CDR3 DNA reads TGTGCCAGCAGCGGAGGACAGGGGGCGATAGAGACCCAGTACTTC. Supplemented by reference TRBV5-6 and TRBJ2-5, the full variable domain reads DAGVTQSPTHLIKTRGQQVTLRCSPKSGHDTVSWYQQALGQGPQFIFQYYEEEERQRGNFPDRFSGHQFPNYSSELNVNALLLGDSALYLCASSGGQGAIETQYFGPGTRLLVL.

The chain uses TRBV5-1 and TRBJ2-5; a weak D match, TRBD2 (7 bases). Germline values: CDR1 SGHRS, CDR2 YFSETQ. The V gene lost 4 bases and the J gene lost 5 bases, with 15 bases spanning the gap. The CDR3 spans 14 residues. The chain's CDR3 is CASSARGAPETQYF. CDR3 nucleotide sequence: TGCGCCAGCAGCGCCCGGGGGGCCCCTGAGACCCAGTACTTC.

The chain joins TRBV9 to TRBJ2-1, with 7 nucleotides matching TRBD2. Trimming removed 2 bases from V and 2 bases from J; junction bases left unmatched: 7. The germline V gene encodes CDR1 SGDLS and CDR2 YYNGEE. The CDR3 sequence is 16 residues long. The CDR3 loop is CASSVTAAGAYNEQFF. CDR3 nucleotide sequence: TGTGCCAGCAGCGTCACCGCCGCGGGAGCCTACAATGAGCAGTTCTTC.

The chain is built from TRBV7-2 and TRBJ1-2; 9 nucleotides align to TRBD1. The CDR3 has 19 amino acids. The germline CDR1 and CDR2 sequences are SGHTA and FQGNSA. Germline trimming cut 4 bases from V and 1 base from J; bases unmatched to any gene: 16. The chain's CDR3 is CASSSLGPLNRGHNYGYTF. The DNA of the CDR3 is TGTGCCAGCAGCTCCCTAGGGCCTTTGAACAGGGGGCATAACTATGGCTACACCTTC.

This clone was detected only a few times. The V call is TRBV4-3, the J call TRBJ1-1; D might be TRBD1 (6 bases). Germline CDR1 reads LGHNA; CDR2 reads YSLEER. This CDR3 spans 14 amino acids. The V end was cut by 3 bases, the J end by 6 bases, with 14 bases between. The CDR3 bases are TGCGCCAGCAGCCAGGATACAGGGAAAGCTGAAGCTTTCTTT. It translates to CASSQDTGKAEAFF.

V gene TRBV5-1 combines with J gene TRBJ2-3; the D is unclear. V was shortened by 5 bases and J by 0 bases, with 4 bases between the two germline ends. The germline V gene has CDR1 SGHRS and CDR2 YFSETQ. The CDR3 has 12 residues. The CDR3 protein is CASRTSTDTQYF. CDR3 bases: TGCGCCAGCAGAACTAGCACAGATACGCAGTATTTT.

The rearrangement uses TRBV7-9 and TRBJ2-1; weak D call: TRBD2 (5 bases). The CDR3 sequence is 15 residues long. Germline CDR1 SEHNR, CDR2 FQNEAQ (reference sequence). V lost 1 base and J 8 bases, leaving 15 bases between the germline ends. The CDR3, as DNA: TGTGCCAGCAGCTTAGTACTAGGAAAAATCGATGAGCAGTTCTTC. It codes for CASSLVLGKIDEQFF.

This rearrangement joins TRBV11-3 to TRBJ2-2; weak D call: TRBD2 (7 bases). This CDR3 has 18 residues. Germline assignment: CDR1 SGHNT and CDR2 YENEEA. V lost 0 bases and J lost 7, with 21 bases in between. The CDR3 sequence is CASSLDGGAWEYVGELFF. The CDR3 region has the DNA TGTGCCAGCAGCTTAGATGGGGGGGCTTGGGAGTACGTCGGGGAGCTGTTTTTT. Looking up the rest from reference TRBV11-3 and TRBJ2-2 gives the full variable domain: EAGVVQSPRYKIIEKKQPVAFWCNPISGHNTLYWYLQNLGQGPELLIRYENEEAVDDSQLPKDRFSAERLKGVDSTLKIQPAELGDSAVYLCASSLDGGAWEYVGELFFGEGSRLTVL.

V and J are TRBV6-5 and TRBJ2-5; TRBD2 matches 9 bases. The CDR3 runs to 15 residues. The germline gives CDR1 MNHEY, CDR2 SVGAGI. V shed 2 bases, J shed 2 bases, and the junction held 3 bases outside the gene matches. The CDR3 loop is CASSYPGLAQETQYF. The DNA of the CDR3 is TGTGCCAGCAGTTACCCGGGACTAGCACAAGAGACCCAGTACTTC.

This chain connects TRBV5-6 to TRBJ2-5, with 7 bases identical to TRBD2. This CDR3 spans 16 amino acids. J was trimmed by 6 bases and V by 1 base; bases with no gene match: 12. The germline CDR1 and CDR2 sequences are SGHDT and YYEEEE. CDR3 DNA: TGTGCCAGCAGCTTGACGGCGGGAGCTCTAATGAAGACCCAGTACTTC. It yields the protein CASSLTAGALMKTQYF.